These T cell receptor beta chains were read from a single sample in a study of blood T cell repertoires in COVID-19. Clones were sequenced by immunoSEQ multiplex PCR, and TCRdb holds only the in-frame ones, with some missing. Of about 480,000 clones detected, nearly 90% appear once; the ten largest clones hold around 0.92%. The sample was peripheral blood. Receptors originate from a man between 18 and 35 years old with COVID-19, enrolled during active disease. CDR3s include the opening cysteine and the closing phenylalanine or tryptophan. A D gene is named only where the DNA matches it firmly. Size values are once, few and many counts, or a class for expanded clones, and some rows have none.

abundance | j_gene | d_gene | v_gene | CDR3aa | CDR3nt
NA | TRBJ1-5 | TRBD1 | TRBV24-1 | CATSEGGQGAYQPQHF | TGTGCCACCAGTGAGGGGGGACAGGGGGCATACCAGCCCCAGCATTTT
NA | TRBJ2-7 | NA | TRBV6-5 | CASSSSGHTSYEQYF | NA
NA | TRBJ2-7 | TRBD1 | TRBV5-4 | CASSRPTGGSYEQYF | TGTGCCAGCAGTCGACCGACAGGGGGATCCTACGAGCAGTACTTC
NA | TRBJ2-5 | TRBD2 | TRBV5-1 | CASSRTSGGVETQYF | TGCGCCAGCAGCCGGACTAGCGGGGGCGTGGAGACCCAGTACTTC
NA | TRBJ2-7 | TRBD2 | TRBV7-9 | CASSLVERGLYEQYF | TGTGCCAGCAGCTTAGTTGAGCGGGGACTATACGAGCAGTACTTC
NA | TRBJ2-1 | NA | TRBV2 | CASRTLASHNEQFF | TGTGCCAGCAGGACCCTAGCCAGCCACAATGAGCAGTTCTTC
NA | TRBJ2-3 | TRBD2 | TRBV27 | CASSLTSARTDTQYF | TGTGCCAGCAGTTTGACTAGCGCTCGCACAGATACGCAGTATTTT
once | TRBJ2-1 | TRBD1 | TRBV6-5 | CASKKPGQGAREQFF | TGTGCCAGCAAGAAGCCGGGACAGGGGGCTCGTGAGCAGTTCTTC
once | TRBJ2-3 | NA | TRBV30 | CAWGGRLGDTQYF | TGTGCCTGGGGGGGGCGGTTAGGGGATACGCAGTATTTT
NA | TRBJ2-7 | TRBD2 | TRBV29-1 | CSVEVPSGNNYEQYF | TGCAGCGTTGAAGTTCCTAGCGGCAACAACTACGAGCAGTACTTC
NA | TRBJ1-3 | NA | TRBV5-1 | CASSLGGGSGNTIYF | TGCGCCAGCAGCTTGGGAGGTGGCTCTGGAAACACCATATATTTT
NA | TRBJ2-2 | NA | TRBV2 | CASSASGANTGELFF | TGTGCCAGCAGTGCTTCGGGAGCGAACACCGGGGAGCTGTTTTTT
once | TRBJ2-1 | NA | TRBV5-1 | CASSSLNNEQFF | TGCGCCAGCAGCTCCCTTAACAATGAGCAGTTCTTC
NA | TRBJ2-3 | TRBD2 | TRBV12-5 | CASGLVFGLAGVTDTQYF | TGTGCTAGTGGTTTGGTATTCGGACTAGCGGGGGTCACAGATACGCAGTATTTT
NA | TRBJ1-1 | NA | TRBV6-1 | CASSEYKDTEAFF | TGTGCCAGCAGTGAGTACAAAGACACTGAAGCTTTCTTT
NA | TRBJ1-1 | NA | TRBV18 | CASSLENSEAFF | TGTGCCAGCTCACTTGAGAACTCTGAAGCTTTCTTT
NA | TRBJ1-6 | NA | TRBV9 | CASSAPGHQNSPLHF | TGTGCCAGCAGCGCCCCGGGACACCAAAATTCACCCCTCCACTTT
NA | TRBJ2-5 | TRBD2 | TRBV7-9 | CASSLAAGGETQYF | TGTGCCAGCAGCTTAGCGGCGGGAGGGGAGACCCAGTACTTC
NA | TRBJ2-3 | TRBD1 | TRBV12-3/TRBV12-4 | CASSFNRGDTQYF | TGTGCCAGCAGTTTTAACAGGGGAGATACGCAGTATTTT
NA | TRBJ2-2 | TRBD1 | TRBV2 | CASTWDRPRYNTGELFF | TGTGCCAGCACTTGGGACAGACCCCGCTATAACACCGGGGAGCTGTTTTTT
few | TRBJ1-4 | NA | TRBV7-9 | CASSLAGSGDEKLFF | TGTGCCAGCAGCTTAGCCGGGAGTGGTGATGAAAAACTGTTTTTT
NA | TRBJ2-1 | NA | TRBV5-1 | CASNARRQEDEQFF | TGCGCCAGCAACGCTCGTCGACAGGAAGATGAGCAGTTCTTC
NA | TRBJ2-3 | TRBD1 | TRBV10-1 | CASSEPFGTTGACTDTQYF | TGCGCCAGCAGTGAGCCCTTCGGAACAACAGGGGCCTGCACAGATACGCAGTATTTT
NA | TRBJ1-1 | TRBD1 | TRBV5-6 | CASSLPDRGTEAFF | TGTGCCAGCAGCTTACCGGACAGGGGGACTGAAGCTTTCTTT
NA | TRBJ1-1 | NA | TRBV7-6 | CASSLATGTEAFF | TGTGCCAGCAGCTTAGCGACCGGGACAGAAGCTTTCTTT
NA | TRBJ2-1 | NA | TRBV7-8 | CASSLRDGYNEQFF | TGTGCCAGCAGCTTGCGGGACGGGTACAATGAGCAGTTCTTC
NA | TRBJ1-3 | NA | TRBV25-1 | CASSELGRRGNTIYF | TGTGCCAGCAGTGAATTGGGGCGACGGGGAAACACCATATATTTT
NA | TRBJ2-7 | NA | TRBV6-5 | CASKGQKNEQYF | TGTGCCAGCAAGGGGCAGAAAAACGAGCAGTACTTC
NA | TRBJ2-3 | NA | TRBV24-1 | CATASGADTQYF | TGTGCCACCGCGTCCGGGGCAGATACGCAGTATTTT
NA | TRBJ1-1 | NA | TRBV2 | CASSGDLNTEAFF | TGTGCCAGCAGTGGGGACTTGAACACTGAAGCTTTCTTT
NA | TRBJ2-1 | NA | TRBV11-2 | CASSLVRGRNEQFF | TGTGCCAGCAGCCTAGTTCGTGGCAGAAATGAGCAGTTCTTC
NA | TRBJ2-5 | NA | TRBV19 | CASSIGGGAGETQYF | TGTGCCAGTAGTATCGGAGGGGGGGCAGGAGAGACCCAGTACTTC
few | TRBJ1-3 | TRBD1 | TRBV6-6 | CASSYVQGENTIYF | TGTGCCAGCAGTTACGTGCAGGGGGAAAACACCATATATTTT
NA | TRBJ1-2 | NA | TRBV7-3 | CASREGGYGYTF | TGTGCCAGCAGAGAGGGAGGCTATGGCTACACCTTC
NA | TRBJ2-1 | TRBD2 | TRBV6-5 | CASSFPGLAGVSEQFF | TGTGCCAGCAGTTTTCCGGGACTAGCGGGAGTGAGTGAGCAGTTCTTC
once | TRBJ2-7 | NA | TRBV7-9 | CASSLVPGVSYEQYF | TGTGCCAGCAGCTTAGTTCCGGGGGTCTCCTACGAGCAGTACTTC
few | TRBJ2-1 | TRBD2 | TRBV27 | CASSLSPDLGLAAYNEQFF | TGTGCCAGCAGTTTATCACCCGATCTAGGACTAGCGGCCTACAATGAGCAGTTCTTC